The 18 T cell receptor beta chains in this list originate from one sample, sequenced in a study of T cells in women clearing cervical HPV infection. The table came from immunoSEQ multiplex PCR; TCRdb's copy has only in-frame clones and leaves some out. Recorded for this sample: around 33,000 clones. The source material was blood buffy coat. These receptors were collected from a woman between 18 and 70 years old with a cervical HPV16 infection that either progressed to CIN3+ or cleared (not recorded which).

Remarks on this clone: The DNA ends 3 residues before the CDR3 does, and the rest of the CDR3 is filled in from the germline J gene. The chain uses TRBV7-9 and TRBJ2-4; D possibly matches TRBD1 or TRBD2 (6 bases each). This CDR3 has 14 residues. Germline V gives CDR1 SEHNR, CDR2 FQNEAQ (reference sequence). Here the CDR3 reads CASSKEGVDQPQYF. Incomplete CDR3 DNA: TGTGCCAGCAGCAAGGAGGGGGTTGATCAGCCT.

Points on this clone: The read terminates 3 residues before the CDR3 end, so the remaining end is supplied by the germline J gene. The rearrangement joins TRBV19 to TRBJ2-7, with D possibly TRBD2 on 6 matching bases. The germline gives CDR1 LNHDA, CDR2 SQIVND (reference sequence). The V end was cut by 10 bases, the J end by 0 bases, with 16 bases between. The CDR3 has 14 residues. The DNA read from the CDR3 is TGTGCCACCCCACCGACTAGGAGCTCCTACGAG. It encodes CATPPTRSSYE. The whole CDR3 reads CATPPTRSSYEQYF.

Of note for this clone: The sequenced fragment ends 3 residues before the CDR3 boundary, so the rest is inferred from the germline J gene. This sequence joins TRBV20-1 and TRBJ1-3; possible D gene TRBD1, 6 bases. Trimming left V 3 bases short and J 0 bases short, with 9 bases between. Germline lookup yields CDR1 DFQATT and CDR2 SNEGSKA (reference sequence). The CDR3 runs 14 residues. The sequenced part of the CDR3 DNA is TGCAGTGCTAGGTACAGGGACTCTGGAAACACC. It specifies CSARYRDSGNT. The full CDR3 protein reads CSARYRDSGNTIYF.

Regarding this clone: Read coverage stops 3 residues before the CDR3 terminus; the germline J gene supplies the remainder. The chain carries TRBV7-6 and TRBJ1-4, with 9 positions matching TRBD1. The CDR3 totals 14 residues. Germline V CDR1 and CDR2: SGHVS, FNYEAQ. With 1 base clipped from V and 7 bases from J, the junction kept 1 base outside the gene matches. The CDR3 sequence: CASSLVDRGEKLFF. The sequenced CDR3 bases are TGTGCCAGCAGCTTAGTGGACAGGGGTGAAAAA.

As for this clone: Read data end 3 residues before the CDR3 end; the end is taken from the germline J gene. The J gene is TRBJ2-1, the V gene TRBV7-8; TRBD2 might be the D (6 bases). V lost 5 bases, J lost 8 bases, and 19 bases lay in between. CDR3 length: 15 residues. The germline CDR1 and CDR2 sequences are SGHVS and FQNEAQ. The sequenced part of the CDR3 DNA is TGTGCCAGCAGCATTCTATCGGGACTCAGATATGAG. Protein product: CASSILSGLRYE. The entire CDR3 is CASSILSGLRYEQFF. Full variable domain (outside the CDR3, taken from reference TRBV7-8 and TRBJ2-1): GAGVSQSPRYKVAKRGQDVALRCDPISGHVSLFWYQQALGQGPEFLTYFQNEAQLDKSGLPSDRFFAERPEGSVSTLKIQRTQQEDSAVYLCASSILSGLRYEQFFGPGTRLTVL.

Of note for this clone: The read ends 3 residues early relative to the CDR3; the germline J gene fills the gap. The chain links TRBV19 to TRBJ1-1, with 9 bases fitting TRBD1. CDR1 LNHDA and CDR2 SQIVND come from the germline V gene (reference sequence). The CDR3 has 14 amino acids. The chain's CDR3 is CASSIDRGGNIAFF. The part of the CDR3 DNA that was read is TGTGCCAGTAGTATCGACAGGGGGGGTAACATT.

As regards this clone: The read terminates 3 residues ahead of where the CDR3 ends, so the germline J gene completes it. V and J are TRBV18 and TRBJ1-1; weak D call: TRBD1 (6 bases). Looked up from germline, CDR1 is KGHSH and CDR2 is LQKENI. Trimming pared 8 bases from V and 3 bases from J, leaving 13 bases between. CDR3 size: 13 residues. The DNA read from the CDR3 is TGTGCCAGCAGAGGGACACCCGACACTGAA. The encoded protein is CASRGTPDTE. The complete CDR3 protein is CASRGTPDTEAFF.

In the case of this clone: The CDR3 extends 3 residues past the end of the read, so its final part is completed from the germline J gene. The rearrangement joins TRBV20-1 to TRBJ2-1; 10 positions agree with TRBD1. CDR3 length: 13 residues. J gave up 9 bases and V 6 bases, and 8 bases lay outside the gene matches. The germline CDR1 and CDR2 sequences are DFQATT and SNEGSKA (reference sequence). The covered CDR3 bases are TGCAGTGCGGGACAGGGGTGGGACGGTGAG. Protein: CSAGQGWDGE. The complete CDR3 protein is CSAGQGWDGEQFF.

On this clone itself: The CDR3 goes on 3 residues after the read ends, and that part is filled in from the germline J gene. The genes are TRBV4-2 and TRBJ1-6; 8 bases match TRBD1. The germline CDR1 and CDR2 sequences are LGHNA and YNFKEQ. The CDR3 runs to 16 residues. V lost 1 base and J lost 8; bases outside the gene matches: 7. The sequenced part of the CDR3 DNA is TGTGCCAGCAGCCAAGTCCAGGGGGCGGGTGATTCACCC. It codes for CASSQVQGAGDSP. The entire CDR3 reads CASSQVQGAGDSPLHF.

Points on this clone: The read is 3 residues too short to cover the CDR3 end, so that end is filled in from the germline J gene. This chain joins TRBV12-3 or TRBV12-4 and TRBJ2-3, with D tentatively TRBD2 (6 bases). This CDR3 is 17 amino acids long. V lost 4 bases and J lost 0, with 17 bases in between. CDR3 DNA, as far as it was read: TGTGCCAGCAGTTCAAGTTTCGGAGGGGATAGCACAGATACG. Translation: CASSSSFGGDSTDT. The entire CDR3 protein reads CASSSSFGGDSTDTQYF.

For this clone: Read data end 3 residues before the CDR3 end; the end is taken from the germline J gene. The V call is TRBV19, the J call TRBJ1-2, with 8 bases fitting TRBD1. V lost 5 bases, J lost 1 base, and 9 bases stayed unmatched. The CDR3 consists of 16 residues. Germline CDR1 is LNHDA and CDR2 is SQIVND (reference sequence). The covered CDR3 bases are TGTGCCAGTAGTGGCCGGACAGGGTATGGTAACTATGGC. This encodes CASSGRTGYGNYG. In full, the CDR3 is CASSGRTGYGNYGYTF.

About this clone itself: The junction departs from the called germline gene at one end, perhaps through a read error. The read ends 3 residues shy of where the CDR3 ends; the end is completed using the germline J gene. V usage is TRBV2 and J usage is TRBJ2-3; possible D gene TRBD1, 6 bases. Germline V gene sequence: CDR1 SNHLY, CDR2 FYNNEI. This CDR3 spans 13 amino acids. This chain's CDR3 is CASSEEGGDPQYF. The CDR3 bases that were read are TGTGCCAGCAGTGAGGAAGGGGGAGATCCG. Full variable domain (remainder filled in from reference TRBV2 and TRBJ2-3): EPEVTQTPSHQVTQMGQEVILRCVPISNHLYFYWYRQILGQKVEFLVSFYNNEISEKSEIFDDQFSVERPDGSNFTLKIRSTKLEDSAMYFCASSEEGGDPQYFGPGTRLTVL.

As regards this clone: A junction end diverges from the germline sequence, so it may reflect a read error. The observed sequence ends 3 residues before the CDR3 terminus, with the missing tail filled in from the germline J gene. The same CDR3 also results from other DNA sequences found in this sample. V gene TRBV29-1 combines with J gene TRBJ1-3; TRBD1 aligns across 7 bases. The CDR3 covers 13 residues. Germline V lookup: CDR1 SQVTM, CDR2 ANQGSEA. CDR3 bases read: TGCAGCGGATTACAGGGGTCTACGGACACT. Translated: CSGLQGSTDT. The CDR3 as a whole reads CSGLQGSTDTIYF.

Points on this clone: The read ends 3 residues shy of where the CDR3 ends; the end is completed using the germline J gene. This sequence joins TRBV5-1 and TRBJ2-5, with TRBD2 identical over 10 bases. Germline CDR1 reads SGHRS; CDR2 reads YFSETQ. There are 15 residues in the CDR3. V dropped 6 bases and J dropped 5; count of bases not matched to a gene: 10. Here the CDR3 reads CASTPLAGAGETQYF. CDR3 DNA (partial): TGCGCCAGCACCCCTCTAGCGGGAGCCGGGGAGACC. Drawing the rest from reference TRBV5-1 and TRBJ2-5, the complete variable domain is KAGVTQTPRYLIKTRGQQVTLSCSPISGHRSVSWYQQTPGQGLQFLFEYFSETQRNKGNFPGRFSGRQFSNSRSEMNVSTLELGDSALYLCASTPLAGAGETQYFGPGTRLLVL.

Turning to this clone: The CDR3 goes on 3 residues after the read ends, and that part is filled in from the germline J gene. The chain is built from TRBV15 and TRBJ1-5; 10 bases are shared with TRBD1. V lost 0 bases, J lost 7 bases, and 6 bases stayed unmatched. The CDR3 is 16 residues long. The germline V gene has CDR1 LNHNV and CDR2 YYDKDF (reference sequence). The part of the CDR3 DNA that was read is TGTGCCACCAGCAGAGATGGGGGGACAGGGGACCAGCCC. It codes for CATSRDGGTGDQP. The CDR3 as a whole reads CATSRDGGTGDQPQHF.

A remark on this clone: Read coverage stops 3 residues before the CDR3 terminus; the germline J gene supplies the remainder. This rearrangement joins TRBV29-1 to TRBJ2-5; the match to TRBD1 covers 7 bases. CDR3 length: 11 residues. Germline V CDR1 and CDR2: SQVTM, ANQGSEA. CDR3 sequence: CSVLQGPTQYF. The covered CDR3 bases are TGCAGCGTCCTACAGGGGCCCACC.

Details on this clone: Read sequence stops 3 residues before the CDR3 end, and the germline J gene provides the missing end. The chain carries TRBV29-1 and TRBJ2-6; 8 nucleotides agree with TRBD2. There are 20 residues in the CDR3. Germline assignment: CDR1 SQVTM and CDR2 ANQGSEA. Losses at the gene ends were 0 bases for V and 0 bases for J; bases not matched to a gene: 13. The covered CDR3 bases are TGCAGCGTTGAAGACCGGGGTTTTCGGGGGGGGCTCTCTGGGGCCAACGTC. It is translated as CSVEDRGFRGGLSGANV. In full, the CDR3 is CSVEDRGFRGGLSGANVLTF.

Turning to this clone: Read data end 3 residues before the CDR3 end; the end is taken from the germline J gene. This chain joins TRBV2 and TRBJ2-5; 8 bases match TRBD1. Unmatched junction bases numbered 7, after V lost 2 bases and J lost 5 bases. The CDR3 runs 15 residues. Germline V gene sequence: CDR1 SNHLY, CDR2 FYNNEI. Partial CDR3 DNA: TGTGCCAGCAGTGAACAGGGGGCGCCCCGCGAGACC. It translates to CASSEQGAPRET. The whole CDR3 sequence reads CASSEQGAPRETQYF.